A single sample is the source of the 3 T cell receptor beta chains below, sequenced in a study of blood T cell repertoires in COVID-19. Sequencing was performed with immunoSEQ multiplex PCR; in TCRdb, only in-frame clones are kept and a portion is missing. Here the sample spans approximately 170,000 clones, approximately 91% being singletons. The sequencing input was peripheral blood. The source is a man younger than 40 with acute or convalescent COVID-19.

The genes are TRBV7-8 and TRBJ2-1; 9 positions match TRBD1. Trimming cost V 5 bases and J 8 bases; bases outside gene matches: 10. The CDR3 has 15 residues. Germline CDR1 SGHVS, CDR2 FQNEAQ. This chain's CDR3 is CASSVGTGSVDEQFF. The CDR3 DNA is TGTGCCAGCAGCGTGGGGACAGGGTCTGTCGATGAGCAGTTCTTC.

The V call is TRBV9, the J call TRBJ1-2, with D hard to call. The V end was cut by 7 bases, the J end by 4 bases, with 14 bases between. In germline, CDR1 is SGDLS, CDR2 YYNGEE. The CDR3 sequence is 13 residues long. CDR3 sequence: CASQDAALYGYTF. The CDR3, as DNA: TGTGCCAGCCAGGATGCAGCCCTCTATGGCTACACCTTC.

This chain connects TRBV18 to TRBJ1-1; D may be TRBD1 (5 bases). This CDR3 is 17 amino acids long. The germline gives CDR1 KGHSH, CDR2 LQKENI. Trimming took off 2 bases at V and 0 bases at J, with 16 bases between the two ends. In nucleotides, the CDR3 is TGTGCCAGCTCACCAAGGGCCGGGACTTACATGAACACTGAAGCTTTCTTT. Amino acid sequence: CASSPRAGTYMNTEAFF.